Given below is one T cell receptor beta chain in context. Participant reports of clinical history set cohort assignment. Germline-derived CDR1 and CDR2 are ENHRY and SYGVKD. The CDR3 runs 15 residues. Losses at the gene ends were 6 bases for V and 5 bases for J; bases not matched to a gene: 12. Produced via immunoSEQ multiplex PCR; TCRdb's table is partial and in-frame only. The sample lists roughly 180,000 clones; around 80% were seen once. The record originates from a study of blood T cell repertoires in COVID-19. Whole-study context: COVID-19 samples from acute and convalescent phases originated in the United States, Italy and Spain.

Material for sequencing was PBMCs or T cells enriched from blood (not recorded which). The rearrangement uses TRBV10-3 and TRBJ1-1; 7 bases agree with TRBD1. This TCR was recovered from a man aged 45-65 years who had recovered from COVID-19. Here the CDR3 DNA reads TGTGCCATCAGGATAGGGGGCTTGGGGAAGACTGAAGCTTTCTTT. It yields the protein CAIRIGGLGKTEAFF.